Following are 29 T cell receptor beta chains from one sample sequenced in a study of cytomegalovirus exposure and HLA in healthy donors. The PCR employed 60 Vbeta primers together with 13 Jbeta primers. Data came from immunoSEQ multiplex PCR; TCRdb stores just in-frame clones and leaves some out. The table includes some 110,000 clones, around three quarters detected once. The sample consisted of PBMCs. These TCRs come from a young woman in good health and CMV-seropositive.

J is TRBJ2-3 and V is TRBV5-1; 12 nucleotides match TRBD2. The CDR3 contains 17 residues. Germline CDR1 reads SGHRS; CDR2 reads YFSETQ. V was pared by 3 bases and J by 4 bases, with 9 bases of the junction left unmatched. The CDR3, as DNA: TGCGCCAGCAGCTCTGTCAAGACTAGCGGGAGCCCAGATACGCAGTATTTT. It is translated as CASSSVKTSGSPDTQYF.

The chain joins TRBV5-5 to TRBJ1-2; maybe TRBD1 (6 bases). Trimming cost V 0 bases and J 4 bases, with 7 bases left between them. There are 13 residues in the CDR3. Germline lookup yields CDR1 SGHKS and CDR2 YYEKEE (reference sequence). DNA for the CDR3: TGTGCCAGCAGCTTGGGAGGGGGCTATGGCTACACCTTC. Residues: CASSLGGGYGYTF.

The chain recombines TRBV4-2 with TRBJ2-2; the match to TRBD2 covers 7 bases. The CDR3 runs to 18 residues. Germline CDR1 LGHNA, CDR2 YNFKEQ. V was pared by 0 bases and J by 0 bases, with 7 bases of the junction left unmatched. The CDR3 sequence: CASSQDHYGGSNTGELFF. The CDR3 DNA is TGTGCCAGCAGCCAAGATCATTACGGGGGGTCGAACACCGGGGAGCTGTTTTTT.

The rearrangement joins TRBV10-1 to TRBJ2-2, with TRBD1 matching 7 bases. Germline V lookup: CDR1 WNHNN, CDR2 SYGVQD (reference sequence). The CDR3 is 15 amino acids. Unmatched junction bases numbered 6, after V lost 5 bases and J lost 3 bases. The CDR3 spells CASSFDRVYTGELFF. CDR3 nucleotides: TGCGCCAGCAGTTTTGACAGGGTTTACACCGGGGAGCTGTTTTTT.

The chain employs TRBV7-2 and TRBJ2-5; D unclear. The germline V and J ends were trimmed by 1 base and 5 bases, with 11 bases remaining between them. The CDR3 consists of 14 residues. Germline lookup yields CDR1 SGHTA and CDR2 FQGNSA. CDR3 protein: CASSLGYSLETQYF. The CDR3 nucleotides read TGTGCCAGCAGCTTAGGATACAGCCTGGAGACCCAGTACTTC.

This chain connects TRBV4-2 to TRBJ2-3; D perhaps matches TRBD1 (7 bases). V was clipped by 4 bases and J by 4 bases, with 15 bases between them. The germline V gene encodes CDR1 LGHNA and CDR2 YNFKEQ. CDR3 length: 15 amino acids. The CDR3 sequence: CASSLTQGGADTQYF. Here the CDR3 DNA reads TGTGCCAGCAGCCTCACTCAGGGGGGCGCAGATACGCAGTATTTT.

This chain connects TRBV11-2 to TRBJ1-4, with 7 bases fitting TRBD1. Per germline, CDR1 SGHAT and CDR2 FQNNGV. CDR3 length: 16 residues. V was clipped by 5 bases and J by 4 bases; unmatched bases: 10. The DNA of the CDR3 is TGTGCCAGCAGCCTCCGAGGGACAGCTCTTAATGAAAAACTGTTTTTT. Protein sequence: CASSLRGTALNEKLFF.

This clone was recorded a few times. This CDR3 is CASSSQPMTGVSYEQYF. The CDR3 DNA follows: TGCGCCAGCAGCTCCCAACCCATGACAGGGGTTAGCTACGAGCAGTACTTC. The chain couples TRBV5-1 to TRBJ2-7; 8 nucleotides align to TRBD1. The trim removed 3 bases at V and 3 bases at J, leaving 14 bases unmatched. The CDR3 runs 17 residues. Germline V gene data show CDR1 as SGHRS and CDR2 as YFSETQ.

The V call is TRBV11-3, the J call TRBJ2-7; no reliable D call. CDR3 size: 15 residues. Germline V gene lookup returns CDR1 SGHNT and CDR2 YENEEA. Between the trimmed V and J ends, which lost 1 base and 0 bases, there was a span of 10 bases. CDR3 region: CASSLASPSSYEQYF. The CDR3 nucleotides read TGTGCCAGCAGCTTAGCTTCCCCGAGCTCCTACGAGCAGTACTTC.

The chain links TRBV25-1 to TRBJ2-3; a possible D gene is TRBD1 (6 bases). The V gene lost 1 base and the J gene lost 4 bases, with 15 bases spanning the gap. Looked up from germline, CDR1 is MGHDK and CDR2 is SYGVNS. The length of the CDR3 is 16 residues. The CDR3: CASSEFTGHSADTQYF. CDR3 nucleotide sequence: TGTGCCAGCAGTGAATTCACAGGGCATTCGGCAGATACGCAGTATTTT.

The chain combines TRBV5-6 with TRBJ2-1; D gene unclear. Deletions cut 4 bases from V and 7 bases from J, with 9 bases between. The germline V gene encodes CDR1 SGHDT and CDR2 YYEEEE. This CDR3 has 12 residues. CDR3 residues: CASSMGLNEQFF. Here the CDR3 DNA reads TGTGCCAGCAGCATGGGCCTAAATGAGCAGTTCTTC.

This clone showed up just a few times. The chain employs TRBV19 and TRBJ2-6; D might be TRBD1 (6 bases). The V and J ends lost 7 bases and 0 bases respectively, with 10 bases between them. CDR1 is LNHDA and CDR2 is SQIVND in the germline V gene (reference sequence). The CDR3 totals 15 residues. The CDR3 bases are TGTGCCAGTATAGGACAGTCCTCTGGGGCCAACGTCCTGACTTTC. Protein: CASIGQSSGANVLTF.

This rearrangement joins TRBV28 to TRBJ2-5; a possible D gene is TRBD2 (6 bases). The germline gives CDR1 MDHEN, CDR2 SYDVKM. V shed 4 bases and J shed 4 bases, with 16 bases lying between them. CDR3 length: 15 amino acids. This CDR3 is CASSSLSREAETQYF. In DNA, the CDR3 is TGTGCCAGCAGTTCCCTCTCCAGGGAGGCAGAGACCCAGTACTTC.

The table lists this clone with a few counts. The chain combines TRBV5-4 with TRBJ2-5; TRBD1 agrees at 7 bases. In germline, CDR1 is SGHNT, CDR2 YYREEE (reference sequence). The CDR3 sequence is 16 residues long. V shed 2 bases and J 7 bases; nucleotides not matched to a gene: 14. Here the CDR3 reads CASSFFDQGEWVTQYF. The CDR3 coding sequence is TGTGCCAGCAGCTTTTTCGACCAGGGGGAATGGGTGACCCAGTACTTC.

The chain joins TRBV2 to TRBJ1-5, with a weak D call TRBD1 (5 bases). Germline V CDR1 and CDR2: SNHLY, FYNNEI. This CDR3 spans 13 amino acids. V gave up 4 bases and J gave up 3 bases, with 7 bases separating them. CDR3 coding DNA: TGTGCCAGCAGTGGCAGGGTCAATCAGCCCCAGCATTTT. Its protein product is CASSGRVNQPQHF.

The V gene is TRBV2, the J gene TRBJ2-3; weak D call: TRBD2 (5 bases). Per the germline V gene, CDR1 is SNHLY and CDR2 is FYNNEI. The CDR3 is made up of 13 amino acids. The ends were cut back, 7 bases at V and 2 bases at J, with 10 bases in the middle. The CDR3 sequence is CASKRTFTDTQYF. The CDR3, as DNA: TGTGCCAGCAAGCGGACGTTCACAGATACGCAGTATTTT. The entire variable domain, with the rest obtained from reference TRBV2 and TRBJ2-3, is as follows: EPEVTQTPSHQVTQMGQEVILRCVPISNHLYFYWYRQILGQKVEFLVSFYNNEISEKSEIFDDQFSVERPDGSNFTLKIRSTKLEDSAMYFCASKRTFTDTQYFGPGTRLTVL.

The CDR3 coding sequence is TGTGCCAGCAGCCGTCGGGGAGATGAGCAGTTCTTC. Its translation is CASSRRGDEQFF. The chain carries TRBV5-4 and TRBJ2-1; tentative D call: TRBD2 (5 bases). Trimming pared 4 bases from V and 8 bases from J, leaving 10 bases between. Germline lookup yields CDR1 SGHNT and CDR2 YYREEE (reference sequence). This CDR3 contains 12 residues.

This clone was seen only once. The gene calls are TRBV15 and TRBJ2-7, with D perhaps matching TRBD1 (5 bases). The CDR3 totals 15 residues. The V end was cut by 0 bases, the J end by 7 bases, with 16 bases between. Germline V gene sequence: CDR1 LNHNV, CDR2 YYDKDF (reference sequence). CDR3 sequence reads: CATSRDRGRVGEQYF. Here the CDR3 DNA reads TGTGCCACCAGCAGAGATAGGGGCAGGGTGGGGGAGCAGTACTTC.

The CDR3 reads CASSFIEGEQFF. DNA of the CDR3: TGTGCCAGCAGTTTTATAGAGGGTGAGCAGTTCTTC. The chain uses TRBV28 and TRBJ2-1; D may be TRBD2 (5 bases). The V and J ends lost 3 bases and 9 bases respectively, with 9 bases between them. The length of the CDR3 is 12 residues. Germline lookup yields CDR1 MDHEN and CDR2 SYDVKM. Combining the CDR3 with reference TRBV28 and TRBJ2-1 gives the whole variable domain DVKVTQSSRYLVKRTGEKVFLECVQDMDHENMFWYRQDPGLGLRLIYFSYDVKMKEKGDIPEGYSVSREKKERFSLILESASTNQTSMYLCASSFIEGEQFFGPGTRLTVL.

The chain carries TRBV27 and TRBJ1-1; D unclear. Per the germline V gene, CDR1 is MNHEY and CDR2 is SMNVEV (reference sequence). This CDR3 is built from 13 residues. The V end lost 3 bases, the J end lost 2 bases, and 7 bases lay between the germline ends. The CDR3 DNA reads as TGTGCCAGCAGTTTCGGACTTAACACTGAAGCTTTCTTT. The encoded protein is CASSFGLNTEAFF.

The gene calls are TRBV5-6 and TRBJ2-7, with 8 bases matching TRBD1. Germline V gene lookup returns CDR1 SGHDT and CDR2 YYEEEE. The CDR3 runs to 15 residues. Trimming took 4 bases from V and 0 from J; bases not matched to a gene: 6. In DNA form, the CDR3 reads TGTGCCAGCAGCCCTCGGGACAGGAGCTCCTACGAGCAGTACTTC. Translating gives CASSPRDRSSYEQYF.

The chain couples TRBV7-2 to TRBJ2-5; TRBD2 agrees at 10 bases. The CDR3 has 15 residues. In germline, CDR1 is SGHTA, CDR2 FQGNSA. The trim removed 6 bases at V and 10 bases at J, leaving 14 bases unmatched. CDR3 coding DNA: TGTGCCAGCAGTACTCCGGGACTAGCGCCCGGTAACCAGTACTTC. Encoded protein: CASSTPGLAPGNQYF.

This rearrangement joins TRBV27 to TRBJ1-5; D gene unclear. Germline CDR1 is MNHEY and CDR2 is SMNVEV (reference sequence). This CDR3 has 14 residues. V lost 5 bases and J lost 2, with 10 bases in between. CDR3 loop: CASSTRTRNQPQHF. CDR3 nucleotide sequence: TGTGCCAGCAGTACTAGGACCCGCAATCAGCCCCAGCATTTT.

This clone has a handful of counts. J is TRBJ1-1 and V is TRBV2, with 7 bases identical to TRBD1. Germline CDR1 is SNHLY and CDR2 is FYNNEI. The J segment lost 0 bases and the V segment lost 6 bases, leaving 1 base of the junction unmatched. The CDR3 runs to 13 residues. The CDR3 protein is CASRGQMNTEAFF. CDR3 nucleotide sequence: TGTGCCAGCAGGGGACAGATGAACACTGAAGCTTTCTTT.

The chain uses TRBV5-1 and TRBJ2-3; no clear D. This CDR3 spans 14 amino acids. Germline V gene data show CDR1 as SGHRS and CDR2 as YFSETQ. Trimming stripped 4 bases from V and 0 bases from J, with 9 bases between. The CDR3 loop is CASSPTQSTDTQYF. In DNA, the CDR3 is TGCGCCAGCAGCCCGACACAAAGCACAGATACGCAGTATTTT.

The chain combines TRBV28 with TRBJ1-1, with D perhaps TRBD1 (6 bases). The CDR3 is 13 residues long. Trimming removed 2 bases from V and 4 bases from J, with 8 bases in between. Per the germline V gene, CDR1 is MDHEN and CDR2 is SYDVKM. This CDR3 is CASSLRGSTEAFF. Written as DNA, the CDR3 is TGTGCCAGCAGTTTAAGGGGGAGCACTGAAGCTTTCTTT.

The V gene is TRBV2, the J gene TRBJ1-4, with TRBD1 identical over 8 bases. CDR1 and CDR2 (germline): SNHLY, FYNNEI. The ends lost 8 bases at V and 5 bases at J; junction bases unmatched: 7. The CDR3 has 14 residues. In DNA form, the CDR3 reads TGTGCCAGCCACTCCGACAGGGGAAATGAAAAACTGTTTTTT. Protein: CASHSDRGNEKLFF.

The chain couples TRBV10-3 to TRBJ1-2; a possible D gene is TRBD1 (5 bases). Looked up from germline, CDR1 is ENHRY and CDR2 is SYGVKD. The V end lost 7 bases, the J end lost 1 base, and 7 bases lay between the germline ends. The CDR3 covers 12 residues. The CDR3 protein is CAITGGNYGYTF. The CDR3 DNA is TGTGCCATCACGGGGGGTAACTATGGCTACACCTTC.

V gene TRBV18 combines with J gene TRBJ2-7; the D gene is possibly TRBD1 (6 bases). V was clipped by 2 bases and J by 0 bases, with 8 bases between them. Germline loops: CDR1 KGHSH, CDR2 LQKENI. CDR3 length: 14 residues. CDR3: CASSPRDNSYEQYF. The CDR3 DNA sequence: TGTGCCAGCTCACCAAGGGACAACTCCTACGAGCAGTACTTC.